This record concerns one T cell receptor (beta chain) sequence. Its antigen remains unknown. Profiled with immunoSEQ multiplex PCR; TCRdb holds only in-frame clones, not every one. Among roughly 150,000 clones listed, about 87% were seen once. Germline V CDR1 and CDR2: SGHDT, YYEEEE. V was pared by 2 bases and J by 3 bases, with 6 bases of the junction left unmatched. The CDR3 extends over 15 amino acids. The data derive from a study of T cell responses to AZD1222 COVID-19 vaccine. Study-level findings and limits: Vaccine-related CD4 TCRs covered spike, predominating at 160-218 and 743-854. Mostly white British, mostly female donors; authors suggested clonal diversity may be underestimated.

Here the sequenced sample was peripheral blood, taken on day 0 of AZD1222 vaccination. The sequence was collected from an adult in good health. This chain links TRBV5-6 with TRBJ2-3; 7 bases match TRBD1. The CDR3 sequence: CASSFQGVRTDTQYF. For the CDR3, the DNA is TGTGCCAGCAGCTTCCAGGGGGTTAGAACAGATACGCAGTATTTT.